This T cell receptor beta chain was captured in a study of early T cells in non-severe SARS-CoV-2 infection. At the level of the study: From unsorted whole blood, bulk RNA was sequenced, and the chains remained unpaired.

Each single cDNA molecule received a unique molecular identifier. Via MiXCR, TCRdb re-called the 5' RACE reads, giving one row per CDR3 protein. The table lists tens of thousands of distinct CDR3 sequences, about 9.4% of them singletons. Findings and caveats of the study: Reliance on VDJdb matching favored anti-spike CD8 responses; private and CD4 specificities were missed.

Comment on this clonotype: Antigen: not known.

The TCR comes from an adult who was a healthcare worker with PCR-confirmed SARS-CoV-2 infection or an uninfected control (not recorded which). What was sequenced was whole blood.

The DNA for the CDR3 is TGTGCCAGCAGTTCGGACACAAACACCGGGGAGCGTTTTTTT. It translates to CASSSDTNTGERFF. This chain connects TRBV7-3 to TRBJ2-2; D possibly uses TRBD1 or TRBD2 (5 bases each). In germline, CDR1 is SGHTA, CDR2 FQGTGA. V was shortened by 6 bases and J by 17 bases, with 25 bases between the two germline ends. The CDR3 is 14 residues long.